The clone carrying this T cell receptor (beta chain) was observed a few times. Its cognate antigen is unknown. 60 Vbeta and 13 Jbeta primers were used in PCR. Some clones are missing from TCRdb's copy, which holds only in-frame ones; the method was immunoSEQ multiplex PCR. The sample has approximately 170,000 clones, 73% seen once. These data are taken from a study of cytomegalovirus exposure and HLA in healthy donors. Looking at the study overall: An analysis done earlier identified roughly 120 million unique TCR beta sequences from approximately 200 million T cells.

Study-wide results and limits: In an earlier analysis, in fewer than 700 donors, most V segments appeared productive either ~90% or ~30% of the time.

Trimming at V came to 7 bases and at J to 5 bases, leaving 7 bases not matched to a gene. The CDR3 totals 15 residues. Germline-derived CDR1 and CDR2 are MNHEY and SVGAGI. This receptor was identified in a woman in her late teens or twenties in good health and CMV-seropositive. The chain recombines TRBV6-5 with TRBJ2-5; 13 bases map to TRBD2. Sequencing was performed on PBMCs. This CDR3 is CASTGLAGLYETQYF. The CDR3 DNA sequence: TGTGCCAGCACGGGACTAGCGGGGTTATATGAGACCCAGTACTTC.